These 16 T cell receptor beta chains came from one sample sequenced in a study of T cells in Graves' hyperthyroidism and ophthalmopathy (dated by TCRdb to the late 2010s). The library was obtained by multiplex PCR. TCRdb records Illumina HiSeq 2000 as the sequencer. The TCR beta CDR3 regions were amplified from the RNA transcripts. The TCR CDR3 was subjected to a first round of RT-PCR using the HTBI primer set and the Qiagen OneStep RT-PCR kit. TCRdb reanalyzed the raw reads on its own, using fastp at Q25 for trimming and MiXCR for clone calling, and kept in-frame beta chains. Duplicate CDR3 protein sequences are folded into a single record with the most common DNA and genes. The sample table shows about 720,000 distinct CDR3 sequences, and about 16% are seen once. The ten largest account for around 7.7% of the sample. Sequencing was performed on blood. These receptors were taken from a man aged 18 to 29 with Graves' hyperthyroidism.

This chain joins TRBV9 and TRBJ2-1, with D uncertain. Trimming took off 2 bases at V and 5 bases at J, with 11 bases between the two ends. The CDR3 runs to 14 residues. Germline V gene lookup returns CDR1 SGDLS and CDR2 YYNGEE. CDR3 residues: CASSVADVNNEQFF. CDR3 nucleotide sequence: TGTGCCAGCAGCGTTGCGGACGTCAACAATGAGCAGTTCTTC.

This clonotype has more than one count but fewer than ten. The chain joins TRBV24-1 to TRBJ2-1; D is perhaps TRBD2 (6 bases). With 5 bases removed from V and 9 bases from J, the gap between germline ends came to 13 bases. Germline V gives CDR1 KGHDR, CDR2 SFDVKD. The CDR3 length is 13 residues. The CDR3 bases are TGTGCCACCAGTGTGGGACTGGGGATTGAGCAGTTCTTC. Amino acid sequence: CATSVGLGIEQFF.

This clonotype was counted at least ten times. V usage is TRBV20-1 and J usage is TRBJ2-7; D perhaps matches TRBD2 (6 bases). CDR1 is DFQATT and CDR2 is SNEGSKA in the germline V gene (reference sequence). The length of the CDR3 is 13 residues. Trimming took 4 bases from V and 2 from J, leaving 12 bases between them. CDR3 sequence: CSAIRGAAYEQYF. The CDR3 DNA reads TGCAGTGCTATCCGCGGGGCAGCCTACGAGCAGTACTTC.

The rearrangement links TRBV5-1 to TRBJ2-6; 7 bases fit TRBD1. This CDR3 comprises 18 residues. The trim removed 0 bases at V and 1 base at J, leaving 7 bases unmatched. CDR1 and CDR2 from the germline V gene are SGHRS and YFSETQ. The CDR3 sequence is CASSLVKGALSGANVLTF. The CDR3 DNA is TGCGCCAGCAGCTTGGTGAAGGGGGCCCTGTCTGGGGCCAACGTCCTGACTTTC.

This clonotype appeared a few times. The V gene is TRBV6-1, the J gene TRBJ2-7; D possibly corresponds to TRBD2 (6 bases). From germline, CDR1 is MNHNS and CDR2 SASEGT. Between the trimmed V and J ends, which lost 6 bases and 8 bases, there was a span of 14 bases. The CDR3 is 12 residues long. CDR3 sequence: CASRQRRGKQYF. In DNA, the CDR3 is TGTGCCAGCAGACAAAGGAGGGGCAAGCAGTACTTC.

At least ten counts were recorded for this clonotype. This chain joins TRBV7-9 and TRBJ1-2; D not certain. Trimming pared 6 bases from V and 8 bases from J, leaving 10 bases between. CDR3 length equals 11 residues. The germline CDR1 and CDR2 sequences are SEHNR and FQNEAQ (reference sequence). The CDR3 DNA reads as TGTGCCAGCAGGGGCTATGAGGGCTACACCTTC. Translating gives CASRGYEGYTF.

About this clonotype: A much larger clone differs from this one at a single base, so this may be a read error. V and J are TRBV7-9 and TRBJ2-3; 8 bases align to TRBD1. The CDR3 loop spans 15 amino acids. CDR1 is SEHNR and CDR2 is FQNEAQ in the germline V gene (reference sequence). In DNA, the CDR3 is TGTGCCAGCAGCCCCCGACAGGGGAAGACAGGTACGCAGTATTTT. This translates into CASSPRQGKTGTQYF.

This clonotype was seen just once. The gene calls are TRBV6-2 or TRBV6-3 and TRBJ2-3; TRBD2 agrees at 11 bases. The J segment lost 2 bases and the V segment lost 7 bases, leaving 11 bases of the junction unmatched. Germline CDR1 MNHEY, CDR2 SVGEGT. The CDR3 contains 17 residues. This CDR3 is CASTGTSGRFSTDTQYF. The CDR3 coding sequence is TGTGCCAGCACCGGGACTAGCGGAAGGTTCTCCACAGATACGCAGTATTTT.

Turning to this clonotype: A much larger clone lies a single base off, so this may be a read error. V is TRBV2 and J is TRBJ1-6; 8 bases are a match to TRBD1. The length of the CDR3 is 14 residues. Germline values: CDR1 SNHLY, CDR2 FYNNEI. CDR3 region: CASGLQGANSPPHF. The CDR3 nucleotides are TGTGCCAGCGGCCTTCAGGGGGCCAATTCACCCCCCCACTTT.

This clonotype was seen repeatedly, ten times or more. The V call is TRBV20-1, the J call TRBJ2-7; 7 bases map to TRBD1. The CDR3 loop spans 13 amino acids. CDR1 is DFQATT, CDR2 SNEGSKA, per germline (reference sequence). J was trimmed by 4 bases and V by 5 bases; bases with no gene match: 8. In nucleotides, the CDR3 is TGCAGTGCTTCCGGGACAGAACCTTACGAGCAGTACTTC. It codes for CSASGTEPYEQYF.

This chain links TRBV28 with TRBJ2-6; 11 nucleotides match TRBD1. CDR3 size: 15 residues. Germline-derived CDR1 and CDR2 are MDHEN and SYDVKM. Germline trimming cut 8 bases from V and 1 base from J; bases unmatched to any gene: 1. CDR3 region: CASGDRGSGANVLTF. The CDR3 coding sequence is TGTGCCAGCGGGGACAGGGGGTCTGGGGCCAACGTCCTGACTTTC.

This clonotype was counted many times. The chain employs TRBV7-3 and TRBJ2-3; possibly TRBD2 for D (5 bases). Per the germline V gene, CDR1 is SGHTA and CDR2 is FQGTGA. CDR3 size: 13 residues. Trimming shortened V by 6 bases and J by 8 bases, and 15 bases separated the two germline ends. Here the CDR3 DNA reads TGTGCCAGCAGTTCGGAGTGGGCGGGTACGCAGTATTTT. As protein: CASSSEWAGTQYF.

Comments on this clonotype: Since a much larger clone is just one base distant, this may be a read error. The chain couples TRBV6-1 to TRBJ1-1; no clear D gene. The CDR3 runs 15 residues. Germline assignment: CDR1 MNHNS and CDR2 SASEGT. V lost 3 bases to trimming and J lost 0 bases, with 11 bases between them. CDR3 DNA sequence: TGTGCCAGCAGTGAGAAACAGACCATGAACACTGAAGCTTTCTTT. Translated: CASSEKQTMNTEAFF.

The V call is TRBV4-1, the J call TRBJ1-5; the match to TRBD1 covers 7 bases. The CDR3 runs to 15 residues. CDR1 is MGHRA, CDR2 YSYEKL, per germline. The trim removed 8 bases at V and 1 base at J, leaving 8 bases unmatched. CDR3 in amino acids: CASLDRAWSNQPQHF. DNA of the CDR3: TGCGCCAGCCTCGACAGGGCCTGGAGCAATCAGCCCCAGCATTTT.

This clonotype was picked up many times. The chain carries TRBV30 and TRBJ1-1; a possible D gene is TRBD1 (5 bases). The germline gives CDR1 GTSNPN, CDR2 SVGIG (reference sequence). The CDR3 spans 14 residues. V was shortened by 4 bases and J by 5 bases, with 17 bases between the two germline ends. As DNA, the CDR3 is TGTGCCTGGACCCAGGGAGCGGGGGGGACTGAAGCTTTCTTT. The encoded protein is CAWTQGAGGTEAFF. The whole variable domain, filled in from reference TRBV30 and TRBJ1-1, reads SQTIHQWPATLVQPVGSPLSLECTVEGTSNPNLYWYRQAAGRGLQLLFYSVGIGQISSEVPQNLSASRPQDRQFILSSKKLLLSDSGFYLCAWTQGAGGTEAFFGQGTRLTVV.

This clonotype appeared a few times. The chain joins TRBV14 to TRBJ2-2, with TRBD2 identical over 11 bases. The germline CDR1 and CDR2 sequences are SGHDN and FVKESK. The CDR3 runs to 19 residues. The V and J ends lost 1 base and 5 bases, in that order; junction bases with no gene match: 12. CDR3 nucleotides: TGTGCCAGCAGCCAAGGCCTACTACTAGCGGGAGTTGGGACCGGGGAGCTGTTTTTT. Translated, it gives CASSQGLLLAGVGTGELFF.